This record concerns one T cell receptor (beta chain) sequence. The target of this receptor is not known. Per-nucleotide qualities are absent, and no much larger clonotype sits a single base away. The library was made by the immunoSEQ multiplex PCR assay. For the multiplex PCR, a mixture combining 60 forward primers for TCR Vbeta segments and 13 reverse primers for TCR Jbeta segments was used. The CDR3 region of rearranged TCR beta genes was amplified from genomic DNA by a multiplex PCR assay. On the Illumina HiSeq System, the amplified TCR beta libraries were sequenced as 87-base-pair reads. The published analysis was carried out like this. Across the 670 or so repertoires, a later analysis counted 80 million or so unique TCR beta chains, around 11 million of which were shared by at least two donors. Raw reads were error-corrected and collapsed into unique sequences with a nearest-neighbor algorithm that merged closely related sequences to remove PCR and sequencing errors. Alignment of CDR3 sequences to IMGT reference sequences was used to assign V, D and J gene segments. For a sequence to be retained, at least a six-nucleotide match to both a V gene segment and a J gene segment was required. A rearrangement was called productive if the CDR3 had no stop codons and remained in frame with V and J, and every other rearrangement was called non-productive. Following IMGT convention, CDR3 was defined as the stretch from the second conserved V-encoded cysteine up to the conserved J-encoded phenylalanine. In an earlier analysis of around 570 of the donors, sequences lacking an unambiguous match to a single V gene segment were excluded. In an earlier analysis of several hundred of the donors, V segments were called functional above 56.7% productive rearrangements and were called segregating when the between-donor standard deviation exceeded 5%. A statistical classification framework was built to diagnose cytomegalovirus status from the catalog of TCR beta chain sequences. In a later analysis, V and J genes were assigned by comparing TCR nucleotide sequences against IMGT/GENE-DB human TR gene sequences. A later analysis assigned CDR3 sequences and most-parsimonious VDJ recombination scenarios with the TCRdist pipeline. In a later analysis, every TCR beta chain was defined by the combination of its CDR3 amino acid sequence and its V-gene family, and reads without a unique V-gene family were dropped. In a later analysis, some 600 highly shared, low-generation-probability nucleotide sequences were removed to address suspected cross-contamination and a sequencing artifact. In a later analysis, a clonal expansion index for each public chain was calculated from normalized within-repertoire ranks of inferred template counts. In a later analysis, generation probabilities were computed using a VDJ recombination model fitted to out-of-frame rearrangements, and the results were checked against IGoR. A later analysis scored TCR-TCR, TCR-HLA and TCR-CMV co-occurrence with hypergeometric tests, applying a repertoire-size bias correction to TCR pairs. In a later analysis, false discovery rates were estimated by permuting HLA or CMV assignments 20 times. In a later analysis, co-occurring TCRs were grouped using DBSCAN, and TCRdist sequence similarity was added for clustering within HLA-allele-positive subsets. Repertoires with fewer than 30,000 or more than 120,000 public chains, plus five repertoires with anomalous nucleotide sharing, were excluded from co-occurrence clustering. This is the immuneACCESS table as TCRdb keeps it, with only in-frame sequences that have V and J called. A part of the clones is gone; compared with another copy, unresolved V genes explain less than half, and the rest is unexplained. V, J and clone size were drawn from that table, and D and trimming were deduced from the DNA. The sample profile shows some 120,000 clones; less than 80% of them were found once. Roughly 9.7% of the sample comes from the top ten.

The cohort comprised fewer than 750 healthy bone marrow donors. Cohort members were all nominally healthy when sampled, although unrecorded immune exposures were likely present. The donor was CMV seropositive and belonged to the group of 250 to 300 seropositive cohort members. A peripheral blood sample was provided by each donor, and peripheral blood mononuclear cells were used for TCR beta sequencing. The Qiagen DNeasy Blood Extraction Kit was used to extract genomic DNA from the blood cell samples. This sample was taken from a study of cytomegalovirus exposure and HLA in healthy donors (dated by TCRdb to the late 2010s). In terms of the full investigation: An earlier analysis of several hundred of the donors reported 250 to 350 Gb of sequence data and more than 90 million unique TCR beta sequences from about 179 million T cells. The study profiled the T cell repertoires of under 850 subjects by immunosequencing and related them to cytomegalovirus serostatus. In a later genetic analysis, genome-wide SNP genotypes for about 65% of the roughly 670 donors were used, and that subset was treated as a discovery cohort. Typing coverage differed by locus: A, B, C, DRB1 and DQB1 were typed in about 620-640 donors, DQA1 in 522, DPA1 in roughly 590, and DPB1 in 450 to 480. About 300 gigabases of sequencing data and roughly 81 million unique TCR sequences made up an early release that covered several hundred HLA-typed donors. The genetic ancestry cluster associated with self-reported Caucasian donors included 81% of the roughly 400 genotyped donors. On average, about 200,000 unique TCR beta nucleotide sequences were sequenced per donor among about 400 genotyped donors of the cohort, with roughly 20% of those sequences being non-productive. Every discovery cohort repertoire had been produced on one sequencing platform. The study aimed to test whether signatures of past pathogen exposure could be identified by cataloging public T cell receptors. Because of strong linkage in the cohort, five DR-DQ haplotypes were treated as single units for association and clustering. In addition to the first cohort of 650 to 800 subjects, a separate validation cohort of 120 different subjects was used. Rather than using new phenotypic data, the later analysis identified candidate immune exposures from TCR beta sequences and from how often those sequences occurred across donors. The study combined high-throughput TCR immunosequencing, statistical association of individual TCRs with disease status, and machine learning to predict cytomegalovirus infection status. To decide whether each TCR beta V gene segment behaved as functional or pseudogenic, an earlier analysis of 587 of the donors relied on high-throughput TCR beta sequencing. Donor age, sex, ethnicity and CMV serostatus were compiled alongside the repertoire data. A later analysis re-analyzed previously published TCR beta repertoires from about 600 donors and added high-resolution HLA genotyping to study TCR occurrence patterns. Class I and class II HLA loci were covered by the typing at four-digit resolution.

CDR1 is given as MNHEY and CDR2 as SVGAGI, both from the germline V gene. CDR3 length: 14 amino acids, cysteine to phenylalanine. Here the CDR3 DNA is all that survives: 42 bases in frame from base 1. Unmatched junction bases come to 7, with V trimmed by 5 bases and J by 5 bases. The paper as a whole reports these results and caveats: A further reported finding was that TCR beta sequences accurately predicted the HLA-A and HLA-B alleles for most subjects in the first cohort. The 87-base-pair reads could not distinguish some IMGT-functional V segments, including TRBV6-2 and TRBV6-3, so those segments were excluded. V-gene and J-gene trimming of TCR beta chains was associated with a missense DCLRE1C variant in a later genetic analysis, and the association was replicated in an independent cohort. Strong co-occurrence of HLA alleles, especially DR and DQ, made assigning TCR associations to individual alleles difficult. Because counts were too low, about 18 rarely observed V segments, including chromosome 9 orphons, were excluded from the earlier analysis of 500 to 700 of the donors. In the study, some 160 TCR beta chains were listed as associated with cytomegalovirus. A later analysis found that TCR association rates varied across HLA loci, with DRB1 alleles showing the most associated TCRs and HLA-C alleles the fewest. Broadly in line with IMGT annotations, most TCR beta V segments showed up in productive rearrangements about 87% or about 30% of the time in an earlier analysis of approximately 640 of the donors. In a later analysis, several top co-occurrence clusters were reported to appear linked to parvovirus B19, influenza, CMV and Epstein-Barr virus. Cytomegalovirus status was reported to be diagnosed by the classifier with high specificity and sensitivity in both the original and validation cohorts. Only TCR beta chains were sequenced in this cohort, and the absence of alpha or paired-chain data limited detectable features. A later analysis found that HLA-associated TCR beta chains were more clonally expanded and had lower generation probabilities than equally common non-associated chains. Because some donors lacked HLA typing at each locus, the association tests relied only on the typed subset. CMV serostatus was the only immune exposure information available for the cohort. Most TCR sequences were observed very rarely across donors, whereas some public TCRs were present in many individuals. In vitro tests confirmed that a few of the cytomegalovirus-associated TCR beta chains recognize cytomegalovirus antigens. Roughly uniform sequencing depth across donors was assumed in presence/absence analyses, although this assumption may not hold. In a later analysis, most CMV-associated TCR beta chains were found to appear HLA-restricted, with HLA associations seemingly driven largely by CMV exposure. A cluster of highly shared sequence variants was judged likely to be a technical artifact of the sequencing pipeline. Correlated functional status among segregating V segments might reflect linkage disequilibrium, but an unknown experimental factor could not be ruled out. According to the authors, the approach could potentially be generalized to other disease states and immunological phenotypes. In a later genetic analysis, fewer N-insertions in productive TCRs were reported among donors in an Asian-associated ancestry cluster than the approximately 630-donor mean. Specific HLA alleles were associated with roughly 17,000 TCR beta sequences at a false discovery rate of 0.05 in a later analysis.

Sequencing was done on a sample of PBMCs. The receptor comes from a woman in her 40s in good health and CMV-seropositive. The chain joins TRBV6-5 to TRBJ1-1; 8 middle bases align to TRBD1. The CDR3 here reads CASSDGTGTTEAFF. The nucleotide sequence reads TGTGCCAGCAGTGACGGGACAGGCACTACTGAAGCTTTCTTT.